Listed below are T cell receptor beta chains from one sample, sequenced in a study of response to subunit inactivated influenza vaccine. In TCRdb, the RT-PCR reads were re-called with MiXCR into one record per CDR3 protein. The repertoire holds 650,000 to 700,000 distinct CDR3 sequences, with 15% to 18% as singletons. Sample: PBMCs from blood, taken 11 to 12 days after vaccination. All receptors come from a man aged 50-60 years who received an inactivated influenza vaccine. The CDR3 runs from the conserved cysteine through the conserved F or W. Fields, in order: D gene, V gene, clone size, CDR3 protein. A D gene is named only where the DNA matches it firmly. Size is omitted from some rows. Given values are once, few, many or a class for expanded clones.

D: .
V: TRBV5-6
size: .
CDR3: CASSLVGGRQNTEAFF

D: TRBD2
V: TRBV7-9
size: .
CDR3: CAGGTSGSGYEQYF

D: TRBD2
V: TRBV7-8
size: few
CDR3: CASSPTTGGYNEQFF

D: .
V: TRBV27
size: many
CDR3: CASSPEFTDTQYF

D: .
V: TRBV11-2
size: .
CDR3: CASSLQANTGELFF

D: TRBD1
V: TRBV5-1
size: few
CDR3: CASSYSGQGFYEQYF

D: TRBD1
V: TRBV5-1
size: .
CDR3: CASRVPGQESYEQYF

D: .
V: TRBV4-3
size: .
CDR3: CASSQNEAGRGSYEQYF

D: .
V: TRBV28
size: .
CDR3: CASSLLRSSYNSPLHF

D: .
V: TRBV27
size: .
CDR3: CASSLKAGGPVSTEAFF

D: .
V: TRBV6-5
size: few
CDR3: CASSYGGKGNQPQHF

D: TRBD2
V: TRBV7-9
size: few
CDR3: CASSLGRLGGPHNEQFF

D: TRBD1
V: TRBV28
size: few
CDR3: CASSLYRGRSGANVLTF

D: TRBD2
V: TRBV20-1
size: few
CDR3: CSANGVAGVADTQYF

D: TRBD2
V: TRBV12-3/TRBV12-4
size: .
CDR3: CASRFGLFGLAGGRTDTQYF

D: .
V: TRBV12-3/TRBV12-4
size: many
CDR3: CASSAQLARNTGELFF

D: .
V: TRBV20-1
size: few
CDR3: CSARGGHEPQHF

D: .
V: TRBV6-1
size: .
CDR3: CASRDGRQETQYF

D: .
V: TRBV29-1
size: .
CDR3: CSVAGARAFTDTQYF

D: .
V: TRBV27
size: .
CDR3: CASSFGLETEAFF

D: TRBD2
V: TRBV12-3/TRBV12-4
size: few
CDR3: CASSSTSGNTDTQYF

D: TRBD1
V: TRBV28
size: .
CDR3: CAISLLGTGGNEQYF

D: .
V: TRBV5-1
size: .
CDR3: CASSLEAVEGNQPQHF

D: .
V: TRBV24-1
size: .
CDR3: CATSDLRGITGELFF

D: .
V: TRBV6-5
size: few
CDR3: CASSYSNLGEKLFF

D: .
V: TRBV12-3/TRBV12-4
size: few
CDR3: CASRARGSYGYTF

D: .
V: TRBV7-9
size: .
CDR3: CASSLTQPTGELFF

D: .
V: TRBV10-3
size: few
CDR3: CAISGQGANYGYTF

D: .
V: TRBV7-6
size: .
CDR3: CASSLSATREAFF

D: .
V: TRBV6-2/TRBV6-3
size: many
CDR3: CASSGPRIADYGYTF

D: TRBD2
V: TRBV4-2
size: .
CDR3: CASSQVRAGDSYNEQFF

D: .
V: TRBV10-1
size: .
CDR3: CASSERGFQETQYF

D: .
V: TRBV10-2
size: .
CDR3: CACWGETQYF

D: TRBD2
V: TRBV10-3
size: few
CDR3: CAISVEREKNIQYF

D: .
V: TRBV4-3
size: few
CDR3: CASSQDTAGRYNEQFF

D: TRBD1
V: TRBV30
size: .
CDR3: CAWSPGQGGTEAFF

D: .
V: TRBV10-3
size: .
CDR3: CAISEGQIYGYTF

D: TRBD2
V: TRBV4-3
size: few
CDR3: CASSQRAGVGSYNEQFF

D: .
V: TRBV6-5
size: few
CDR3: CASSYRQEYNEQFF

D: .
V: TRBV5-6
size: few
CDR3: CASSLGRGSFEQYF

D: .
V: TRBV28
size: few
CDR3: CASSLNSLSTYEQYF

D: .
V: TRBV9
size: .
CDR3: CASSVNRADTQYF

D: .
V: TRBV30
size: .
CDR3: CAWSVGWGPYGYTF

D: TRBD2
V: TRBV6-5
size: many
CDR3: CASNPQLAGAGGELFF

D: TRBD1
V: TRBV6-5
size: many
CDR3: CASSYGTGGGEAFF

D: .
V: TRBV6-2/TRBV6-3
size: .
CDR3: CASSNELPVGELFF

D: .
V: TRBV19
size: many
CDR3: CASSIQDSYEQYF

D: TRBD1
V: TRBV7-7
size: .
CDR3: CASSYQGAETQYF

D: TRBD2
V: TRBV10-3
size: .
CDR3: CAISEREGDEQFF

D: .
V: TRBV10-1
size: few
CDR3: CASRRDNMNTGELFF

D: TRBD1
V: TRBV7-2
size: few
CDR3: CASSKGTGWETQYF

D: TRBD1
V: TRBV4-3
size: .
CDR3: CASRIQGANTEAFF

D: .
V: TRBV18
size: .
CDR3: CASSPTATPSNGYTF

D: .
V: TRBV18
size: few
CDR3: CASSPDRTYQPQHF